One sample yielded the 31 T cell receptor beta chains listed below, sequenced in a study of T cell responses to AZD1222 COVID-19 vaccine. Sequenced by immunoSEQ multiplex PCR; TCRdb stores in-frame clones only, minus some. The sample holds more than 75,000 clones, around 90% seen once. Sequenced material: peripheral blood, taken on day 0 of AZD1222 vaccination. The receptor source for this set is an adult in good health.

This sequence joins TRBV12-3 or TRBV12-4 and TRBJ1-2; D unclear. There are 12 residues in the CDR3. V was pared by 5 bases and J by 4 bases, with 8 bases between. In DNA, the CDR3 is TGTGCCAGCAGTCCAAGTCGCTATGGCTACACCTTC. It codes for CASSPSRYGYTF.

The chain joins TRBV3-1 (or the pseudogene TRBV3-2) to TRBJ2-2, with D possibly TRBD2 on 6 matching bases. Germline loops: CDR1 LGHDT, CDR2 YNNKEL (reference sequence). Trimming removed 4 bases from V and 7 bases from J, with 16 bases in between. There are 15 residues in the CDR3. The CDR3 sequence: CASSPFGRGVGELFF. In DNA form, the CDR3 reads TGTGCCAGCAGCCCGTTCGGGAGAGGGGTCGGGGAGCTGTTTTTT.

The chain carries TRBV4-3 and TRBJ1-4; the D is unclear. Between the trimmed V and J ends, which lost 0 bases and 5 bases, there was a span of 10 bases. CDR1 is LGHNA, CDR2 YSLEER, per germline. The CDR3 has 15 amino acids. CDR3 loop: CASSQDGVENEKLFF. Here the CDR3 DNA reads TGCGCCAGCAGCCAAGATGGGGTAGAGAATGAAAAACTGTTTTTT.

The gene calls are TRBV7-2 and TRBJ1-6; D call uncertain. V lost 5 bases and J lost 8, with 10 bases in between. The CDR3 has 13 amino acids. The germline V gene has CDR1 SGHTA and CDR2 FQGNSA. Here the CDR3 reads CASSLEGDSPLHF. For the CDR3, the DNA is TGTGCCAGCAGCCTCGAGGGCGATTCACCCCTCCACTTT.

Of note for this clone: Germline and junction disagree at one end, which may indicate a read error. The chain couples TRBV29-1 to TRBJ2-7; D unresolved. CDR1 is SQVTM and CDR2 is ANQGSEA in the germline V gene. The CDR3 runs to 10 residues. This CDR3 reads CSVVSHEQYF. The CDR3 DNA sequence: TGCAGCGTTGTCTCCCACGAGCAGTACTTC.

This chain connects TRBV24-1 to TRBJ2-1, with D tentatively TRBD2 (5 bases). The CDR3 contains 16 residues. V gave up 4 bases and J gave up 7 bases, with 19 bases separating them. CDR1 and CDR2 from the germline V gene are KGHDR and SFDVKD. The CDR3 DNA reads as TGTGCCACCAGTGACCCACGGGTTAGTACGGGGAATGAGCAGTTCTTC. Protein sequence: CATSDPRVSTGNEQFF.

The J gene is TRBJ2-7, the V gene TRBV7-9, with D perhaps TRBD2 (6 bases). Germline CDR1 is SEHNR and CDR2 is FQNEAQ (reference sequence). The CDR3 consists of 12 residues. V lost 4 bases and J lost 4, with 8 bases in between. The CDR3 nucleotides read TGTGCCAGCAGCTCAGGGACTTACGAGCAGTACTTC. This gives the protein CASSSGTYEQYF.

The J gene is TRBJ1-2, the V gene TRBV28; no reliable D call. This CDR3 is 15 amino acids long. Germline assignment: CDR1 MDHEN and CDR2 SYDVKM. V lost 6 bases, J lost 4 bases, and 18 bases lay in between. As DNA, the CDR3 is TGTGCCAGCAGCCTTCCGGGCACTACCTCCTATGGCTACACCTTC. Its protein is CASSLPGTTSYGYTF.

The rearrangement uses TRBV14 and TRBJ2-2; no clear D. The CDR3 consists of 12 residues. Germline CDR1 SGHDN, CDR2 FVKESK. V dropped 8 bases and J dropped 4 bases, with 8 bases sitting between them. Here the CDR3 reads CASALSTGELFF. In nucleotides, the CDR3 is TGTGCCAGCGCCCTGAGCACCGGGGAGCTGTTTTTT.

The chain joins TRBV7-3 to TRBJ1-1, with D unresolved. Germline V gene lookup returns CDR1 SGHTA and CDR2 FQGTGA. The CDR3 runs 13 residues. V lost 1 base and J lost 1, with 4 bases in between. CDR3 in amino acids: CASSLSANTEAFF. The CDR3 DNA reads TGTGCCAGCAGCTTAAGTGCGAACACTGAAGCTTTCTTT.

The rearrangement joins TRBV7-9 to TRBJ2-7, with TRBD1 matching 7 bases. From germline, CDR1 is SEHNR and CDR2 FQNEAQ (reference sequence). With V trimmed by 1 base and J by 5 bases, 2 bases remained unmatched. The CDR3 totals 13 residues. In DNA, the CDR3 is TGTGCCAGCAGCTTAGAGGGGACAGACGAGCAGTACTTC. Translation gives CASSLEGTDEQYF.

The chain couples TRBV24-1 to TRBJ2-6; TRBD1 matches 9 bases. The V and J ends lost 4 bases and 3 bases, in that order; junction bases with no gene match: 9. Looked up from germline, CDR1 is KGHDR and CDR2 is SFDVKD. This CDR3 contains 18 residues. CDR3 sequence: CATSESQGAFYGANVLTF. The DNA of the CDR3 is TGTGCCACCAGTGAATCACAGGGGGCGTTTTATGGGGCCAACGTCCTGACTTTC.

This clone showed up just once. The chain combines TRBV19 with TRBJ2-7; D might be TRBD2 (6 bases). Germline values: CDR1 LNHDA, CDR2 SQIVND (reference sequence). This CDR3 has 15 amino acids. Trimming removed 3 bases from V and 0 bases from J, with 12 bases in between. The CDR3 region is CASSIPGTASYEQYF. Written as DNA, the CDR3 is TGTGCCAGTAGTATCCCCGGGACTGCCTCCTACGAGCAGTACTTC.

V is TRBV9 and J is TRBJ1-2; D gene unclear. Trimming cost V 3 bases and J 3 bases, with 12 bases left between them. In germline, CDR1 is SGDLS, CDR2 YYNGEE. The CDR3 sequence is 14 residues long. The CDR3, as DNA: TGTGCCAGCAGCGCGACCGGGAGTGACTATGGCTACACCTTC. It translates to CASSATGSDYGYTF.

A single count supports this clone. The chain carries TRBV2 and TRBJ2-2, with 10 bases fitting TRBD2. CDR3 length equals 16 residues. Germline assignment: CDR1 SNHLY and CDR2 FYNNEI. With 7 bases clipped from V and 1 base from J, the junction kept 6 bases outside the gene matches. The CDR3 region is CASNPGLAENTGELFF. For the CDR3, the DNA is TGTGCCAGCAATCCCGGACTAGCGGAGAACACCGGGGAGCTGTTTTTT. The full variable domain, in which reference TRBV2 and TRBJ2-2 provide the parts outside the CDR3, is EPEVTQTPSHQVTQMGQEVILRCVPISNHLYFYWYRQILGQKVEFLVSFYNNEISEKSEIFDDQFSVERPDGSNFTLKIRSTKLEDSAMYFCASNPGLAENTGELFFGEGSRLTVL.

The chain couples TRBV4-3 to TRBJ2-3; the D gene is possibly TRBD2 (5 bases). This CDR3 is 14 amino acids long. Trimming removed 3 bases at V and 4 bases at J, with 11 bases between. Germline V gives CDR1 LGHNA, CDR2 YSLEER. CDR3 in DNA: TGCGCCAGCAGCCAGGACTGGCGGGCAGATACGCAGTATTTT. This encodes CASSQDWRADTQYF.

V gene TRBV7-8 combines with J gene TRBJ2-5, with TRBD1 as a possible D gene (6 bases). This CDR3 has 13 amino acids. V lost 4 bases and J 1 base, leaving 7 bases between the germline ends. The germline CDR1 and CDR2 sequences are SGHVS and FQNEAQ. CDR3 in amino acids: CASSSDSQETQYF. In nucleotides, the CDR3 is TGTGCCAGCAGCTCGGACAGCCAAGAGACCCAGTACTTC.

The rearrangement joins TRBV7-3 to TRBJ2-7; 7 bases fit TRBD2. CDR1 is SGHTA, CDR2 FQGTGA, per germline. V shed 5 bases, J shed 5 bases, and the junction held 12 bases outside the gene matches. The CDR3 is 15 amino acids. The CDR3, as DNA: TGTGCCAGCAGCCCCCGGGCGCGGGAGTATAACGAGCAGTACTTC. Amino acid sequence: CASSPRAREYNEQYF.

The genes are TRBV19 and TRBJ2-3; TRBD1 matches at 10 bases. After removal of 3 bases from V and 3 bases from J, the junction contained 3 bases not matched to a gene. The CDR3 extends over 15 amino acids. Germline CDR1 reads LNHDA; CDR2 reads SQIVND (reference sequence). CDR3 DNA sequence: TGTGCCAGTAGTATCTCGGGACAGGGGACAGATACGCAGTATTTT. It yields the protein CASSISGQGTDTQYF.

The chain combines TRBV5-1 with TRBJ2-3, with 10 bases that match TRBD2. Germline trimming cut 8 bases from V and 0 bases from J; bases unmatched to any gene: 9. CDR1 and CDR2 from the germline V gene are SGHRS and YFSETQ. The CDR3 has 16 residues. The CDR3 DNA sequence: TGCGCCAGTTCCCTGACTAGCGGGTTTAGCACAGATACGCAGTATTTT. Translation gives CASSLTSGFSTDTQYF.

The CDR3 nucleotides read TGTGCCAGCAGCGTAGCCCCTGACGGACCCTACGAGCAGTACTTC. It translates to CASSVAPDGPYEQYF. The chain couples TRBV9 to TRBJ2-7; no firm D call. The CDR3 sequence is 15 residues long. Per the germline V gene, CDR1 is SGDLS and CDR2 is YYNGEE. The V gene lost 0 bases and the J gene lost 2 bases, with 12 bases spanning the gap.

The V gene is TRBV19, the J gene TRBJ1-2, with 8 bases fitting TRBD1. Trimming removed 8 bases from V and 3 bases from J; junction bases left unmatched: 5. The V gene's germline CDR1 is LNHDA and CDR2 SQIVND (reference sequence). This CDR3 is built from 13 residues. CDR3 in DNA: TGTGCCAGTGGACAGGGTCGCGACTATGGCTACACCTTC. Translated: CASGQGRDYGYTF.

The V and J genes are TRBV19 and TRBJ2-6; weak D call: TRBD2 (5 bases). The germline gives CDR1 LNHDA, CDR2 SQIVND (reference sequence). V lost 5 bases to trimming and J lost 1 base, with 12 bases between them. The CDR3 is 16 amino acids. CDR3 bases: TGTGCCAGTAGTTTCCGGGGTTTTTCTGGGGCCAACGTCCTGACTTTC. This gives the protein CASSFRGFSGANVLTF.

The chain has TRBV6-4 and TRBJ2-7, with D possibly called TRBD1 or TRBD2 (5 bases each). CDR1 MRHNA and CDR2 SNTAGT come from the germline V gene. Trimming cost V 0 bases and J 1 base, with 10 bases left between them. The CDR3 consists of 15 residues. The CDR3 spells CASSDSGTVSYEQYF. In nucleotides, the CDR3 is TGTGCCAGCAGTGACTCGGGGACGGTGTCCTACGAGCAGTACTTC.

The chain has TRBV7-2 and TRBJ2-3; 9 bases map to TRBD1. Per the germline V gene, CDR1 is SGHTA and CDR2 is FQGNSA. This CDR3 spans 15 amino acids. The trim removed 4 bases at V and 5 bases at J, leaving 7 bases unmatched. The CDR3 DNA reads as TGTGCCAGCAGCTCAACAGGGGGCGCTGGAGATACGCAGTATTTT. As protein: CASSSTGGAGDTQYF.

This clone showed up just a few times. CDR3: CASSRRGRGDTQYF. CDR3 nucleotide sequence: TGTGCCAGCAGCCGTCGGGGGCGCGGAGATACGCAGTATTTT. The chain links TRBV7-8 to TRBJ2-3; the D call may be TRBD1 or TRBD2 (6 bases each). CDR3 length: 14 residues. The V end lost 5 bases, the J end lost 5 bases, and 14 bases lay between the germline ends. CDR1 SGHVS and CDR2 FQNEAQ come from the germline V gene. The complete variable domain, with remaining parts taken from reference TRBV7-8 and TRBJ2-3, reads GAGVSQSPRYKVAKRGQDVALRCDPISGHVSLFWYQQALGQGPEFLTYFQNEAQLDKSGLPSDRFFAERPEGSVSTLKIQRTQQEDSAVYLCASSRRGRGDTQYFGPGTRLTVL.

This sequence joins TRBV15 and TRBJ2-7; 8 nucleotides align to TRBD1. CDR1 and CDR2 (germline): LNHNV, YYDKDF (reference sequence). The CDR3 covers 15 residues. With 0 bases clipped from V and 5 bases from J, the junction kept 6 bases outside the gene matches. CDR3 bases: TGTGCCACCAGCAGAGAATTGGCAGGGGGCAACGAGCAGTACTTC. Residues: CATSRELAGGNEQYF.

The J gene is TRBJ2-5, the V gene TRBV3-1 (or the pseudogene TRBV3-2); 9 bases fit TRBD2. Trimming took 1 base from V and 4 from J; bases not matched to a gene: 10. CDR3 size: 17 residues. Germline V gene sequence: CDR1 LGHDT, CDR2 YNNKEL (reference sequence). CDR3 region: CASSQAGGGRASETQYF. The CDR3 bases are TGTGCCAGCAGCCAAGCGGGAGGCGGGAGGGCTTCAGAGACCCAGTACTTC.

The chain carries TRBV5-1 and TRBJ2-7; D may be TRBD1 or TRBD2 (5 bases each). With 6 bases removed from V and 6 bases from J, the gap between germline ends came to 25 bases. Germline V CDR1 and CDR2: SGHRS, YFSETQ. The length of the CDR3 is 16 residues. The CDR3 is CASIKSPGTGRLEQYF. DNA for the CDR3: TGCGCCAGCATAAAAAGTCCCGGGACGGGTCGCCTCGAGCAGTACTTC.

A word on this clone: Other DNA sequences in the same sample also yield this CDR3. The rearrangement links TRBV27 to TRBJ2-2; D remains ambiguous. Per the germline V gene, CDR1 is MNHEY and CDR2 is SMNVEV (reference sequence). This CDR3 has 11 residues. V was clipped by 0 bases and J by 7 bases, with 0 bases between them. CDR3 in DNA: TGTGCCAGCAGTTTATCCGGGGAGCTGTTTTTT. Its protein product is CASSLSGELFF.

The CDR3 loop reads CASRPGGRGRRDTEAFF. CDR3 sequence (DNA): TGCGCCAGCAGGCCCGGGGGCAGGGGGCGAAGGGACACTGAAGCTTTCTTT. V usage is TRBV4-1 and J usage is TRBJ1-1; TRBD1 aligns across 8 bases. Germline V gene sequence: CDR1 MGHRA, CDR2 YSYEKL. The CDR3 spans 17 residues. V was pared by 6 bases and J by 3 bases, with 15 bases of the junction left unmatched.